This T cell receptor beta chain is from a study of blood T cell repertoires in COVID-19. Study-level information: PBMCs, B-cell-depleted T cells, or T cells provided the cDNA or gDNA that made up the material.

Profiled with immunoSEQ multiplex PCR; TCRdb holds only in-frame clones, not every one. The table includes approximately 250,000 clones, 86% detected once. Germline V gene data show CDR1 as SGHVS and CDR2 as FNYEAQ. The CDR3 loop spans 15 amino acids. The V gene lost 7 bases and the J gene lost 4 bases, with 16 bases spanning the gap. The sample was peripheral blood. The TCR comes from a woman of 80 years or more with COVID-19, enrolled during active disease. The V and J genes are TRBV7-6 and TRBJ1-4; D is unclear. CDR3 bases: TGTGCCAGCACCCCCGCAGGTTTAGGTAATGAAAAACTGTTTTTT. Translation gives CASTPAGLGNEKLFF.